This section outlines one T cell receptor beta chain sequence together with its context. The V gene end was trimmed by 7 bases and the J gene end by 5 bases; junction bases not matched to a gene: 5. The CDR3 totals 14 residues. The V gene's germline CDR1 is SGHTA and CDR2 FQGNSA. This entry belongs to a study of blood T cell repertoires in COVID-19. Study details: In each case, the material was cDNA or gDNA derived from T cells, B-cell-depleted T cells, or PBMCs.

The authors' processing: It was from reference gene primer amplification that nucleated cell counts were estimated. TCRdb's copy holds only in-frame clones and misses some; the assay was immunoSEQ multiplex PCR. V, J and clone size reflect that table, while D and trimming were determined from the DNA. Here the sample spans fewer than 200,000 clones, 80% to 85% being singletons. The sample comprised peripheral blood. This TCR was sampled from a woman of 80 years or more with active or convalescent COVID-19. This chain uses TRBV7-2 with TRBJ2-1, with 10 bases matching TRBD2. CDR3: CASKLAGGNNEQFF. The CDR3 DNA is TGTGCCAGCAAGTTAGCGGGGGGAAACAATGAGCAGTTCTTC.